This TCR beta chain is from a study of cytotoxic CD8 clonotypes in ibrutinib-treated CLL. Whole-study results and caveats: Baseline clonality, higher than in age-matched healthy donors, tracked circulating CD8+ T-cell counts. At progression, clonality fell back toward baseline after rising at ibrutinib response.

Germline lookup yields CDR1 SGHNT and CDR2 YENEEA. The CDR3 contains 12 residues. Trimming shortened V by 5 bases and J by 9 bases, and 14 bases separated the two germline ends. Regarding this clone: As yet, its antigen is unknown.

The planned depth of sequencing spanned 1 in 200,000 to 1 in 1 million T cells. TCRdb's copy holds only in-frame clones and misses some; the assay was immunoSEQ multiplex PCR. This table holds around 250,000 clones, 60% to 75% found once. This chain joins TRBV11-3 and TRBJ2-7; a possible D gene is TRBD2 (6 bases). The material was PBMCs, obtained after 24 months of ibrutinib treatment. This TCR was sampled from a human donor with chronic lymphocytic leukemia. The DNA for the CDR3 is TGTGCCAGCAGCGGGGGTGGGAGGCGGCAGTACTTC. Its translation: CASSGGGRRQYF.